One sample yielded the 24 T cell receptor beta chains listed below, sequenced in a study of cytomegalovirus exposure and HLA in healthy donors. 13 Jbeta primers and 60 Vbeta primers were used for the PCR. Clones were sequenced by immunoSEQ multiplex PCR, and TCRdb holds only the in-frame ones, with some missing. The top ten hold 3.2% of the sample, which has about 96,000 clones, 55% to 75% seen once. Material for sequencing was PBMCs. These receptors were taken from a man aged 60 to 69 in good health and CMV-seronegative.

This clone was recorded once. J is TRBJ2-2 and V is TRBV27; D is unresolved. V gave up 5 bases and J gave up 4 bases, with 14 bases separating them. CDR1 and CDR2 (germline): MNHEY, SMNVEV (reference sequence). This CDR3 is built from 15 residues. CDR3 protein: CASSLNRGSTGELFF. The CDR3 DNA reads TGTGCCAGCAGTCTCAACCGTGGTAGCACCGGGGAGCTGTTTTTT.

The V call is TRBV12-5, the J call TRBJ2-4; perhaps TRBD1 as D (6 bases). The CDR3 contains 16 residues. The germline V gene has CDR1 LGHNT and CDR2 FRNRAP. Trimming left V 3 bases short and J 0 bases short, with 12 bases between. CDR3 nucleotide sequence: TGTGCTAGTGGTTTATCCCGGGACACAGCCAAAAACATTCAGTACTTC. Residues: CASGLSRDTAKNIQYF.

This clone was counted between two and nine times. J is TRBJ1-1 and V is TRBV28; 8 bases agree with TRBD1. The V gene end was trimmed by 8 bases and the J gene end by 1 base; junction bases not matched to a gene: 3. This CDR3 region has 13 residues. Germline CDR1 MDHEN, CDR2 SYDVKM. CDR3 in DNA: TGTGCCAGCGGACAGGGAAGGAACACTGAAGCTTTCTTT. This codes for CASGQGRNTEAFF.

The chain is built from TRBV7-2 and TRBJ1-1; TRBD1 agrees at 7 bases. Germline V gene lookup returns CDR1 SGHTA and CDR2 FQGNSA. CDR3 size: 14 residues. V lost 5 bases, J lost 7 bases, and 10 bases stayed unmatched. The CDR3 nucleotides are TGTGCCAGCAGCGCAAACAGGGGAAGCATTGAAGCTTTCTTT. Translated: CASSANRGSIEAFF.

This clone was seen a few times. The chain employs TRBV7-9 and TRBJ1-2; the D is unclear. Trimming removed 1 base at V and 6 bases at J, with 9 bases between. The CDR3 contains 13 residues. CDR1 is SEHNR, CDR2 FQNEAQ, per germline (reference sequence). The CDR3 region is CASSLGRSDGYTF. The CDR3 DNA sequence: TGTGCCAGCAGCTTAGGTCGGTCGGATGGCTACACCTTC.

The J gene is TRBJ2-5, the V gene TRBV19, with 9 bases identical to TRBD1. V lost 6 bases to trimming and J lost 4 bases; unmatched junction nucleotides: 3. The germline V gene encodes CDR1 LNHDA and CDR2 SQIVND (reference sequence). This CDR3 has 13 amino acids. CDR3 sequence: CASSPTGGETQYF. The CDR3 DNA follows: TGTGCCAGTAGCCCGACAGGGGGAGAGACCCAGTACTTC.

About this clone: A junction boundary mismatches the germline segment, possibly from a read error. The chain employs TRBV7-9 and TRBJ2-4; unclear D gene. Germline V lookup: CDR1 SEHNR, CDR2 FQNEAQ (reference sequence). The CDR3 has 18 residues. CDR3 amino acids: CSSSLGRSNSLAKNIQYF. As DNA, the CDR3 is TGTTCCAGCAGCTTAGGTCGGTCGAACTCCCTAGCCAAAAACATTCAGTACTTC. Variable domain in full (rest from reference TRBV7-9 and TRBJ2-4): DTGVSQNPRHKITKRGQNVTFRCDPISEHNRLYWYRQTLGQGPEFLTYFQNEAQLEKSRLLSDRFSAERPKGSFSTLEIQRTEQGDSAMYLCSSSLGRSNSLAKNIQYFGAGTRLSVL.

This clone has only one observation. The chain employs TRBV28 and TRBJ2-7; 10 positions match TRBD2. Trimming took 6 bases from V and 7 from J; bases not matched to a gene: 24. The germline V gene encodes CDR1 MDHEN and CDR2 SYDVKM. The length of the CDR3 is 19 residues. This chain's CDR3 is CASSMGGSLAGDPPREQYF. The CDR3, as DNA: TGTGCCAGCAGCATGGGGGGGAGTCTAGCGGGAGACCCCCCTCGGGAGCAGTACTTC. Full variable domain (rest looked up from reference TRBV28 and TRBJ2-7): DVKVTQSSRYLVKRTGEKVFLECVQDMDHENMFWYRQDPGLGLRLIYFSYDVKMKEKGDIPEGYSVSREKKERFSLILESASTNQTSMYLCASSMGGSLAGDPPREQYFGPGTRLTVT.

Only one count was recorded for this clone. The V call is TRBV5-4, the J call TRBJ2-1; 7 nucleotides agree with TRBD1. V trimming: 9 bases; J trimming: 2 bases; junction bases outside the gene matches: 11. CDR3 length equals 15 residues. CDR1 is SGHNT, CDR2 YYREEE, per germline (reference sequence). The CDR3 spells CATQGGGFTYNEQFF. The CDR3 nucleotides read TGTGCCACTCAAGGGGGCGGATTCACCTACAATGAGCAGTTCTTC. Looking up the rest from reference TRBV5-4 and TRBJ2-1 gives the full variable domain: ETGVTQSPTHLIKTRGQQVTLRCSSQSGHNTVSWYQQALGQGPQFIFQYYREEENGRGNFPPRFSGLQFPNYSSELNVNALELDDSALYLCATQGGGFTYNEQFFGPGTRLTVL.

The J gene is TRBJ2-5, the V gene TRBV5-1; perhaps TRBD2 as D (6 bases). The CDR3 consists of 15 residues. Trimming stripped 9 bases from V and 4 bases from J, with 22 bases between. CDR1 and CDR2 from the germline V gene are SGHRS and YFSETQ. CDR3 nucleotide sequence: TGCGCCACCGCTTGGCGGGATCTTTATCGAGAGACCCAGTACTTC. This gives the protein CATAWRDLYRETQYF.

This clone was detected a few times. The CDR3 loop reads CASSEDSRYNSPLHF. CDR3 coding DNA: TGTGCCAGCAGTGAAGATAGTCGCTATAATTCACCCCTCCACTTT. V is TRBV2 and J is TRBJ1-6; D is undetermined. Trimming shortened V by 1 base and J by 3 bases, and 7 bases separated the two germline ends. CDR1 is SNHLY, CDR2 FYNNEI, per germline. This CDR3 contains 15 residues.

The chain uses TRBV4-1 and TRBJ1-5; D not certain. Germline CDR1 reads MGHRA; CDR2 reads YSYEKL. V shed 1 base and J shed 7 bases, with 14 bases lying between them. The CDR3 runs 15 residues. CDR3 sequence (DNA): TGCGCCAGCAGCCAAGGCCGGGGTGGTTACCAGCCCCAGCATTTT. As protein: CASSQGRGGYQPQHF.

This clone was found a few times. V is TRBV28 and J is TRBJ1-6; tentatively, D is TRBD1 (5 bases). Germline V gene lookup returns CDR1 MDHEN and CDR2 SYDVKM. The CDR3 runs to 13 residues. Trimming took 7 bases from V and 7 from J, leaving 11 bases between them. In DNA, the CDR3 is TGTGCCAGCAAGTTGGGGGGGAATTCACCCCTCCACTTT. This translates into CASKLGGNSPLHF. The full variable domain, rest sourced from reference TRBV28 and TRBJ1-6, is DVKVTQSSRYLVKRTGEKVFLECVQDMDHENMFWYRQDPGLGLRLIYFSYDVKMKEKGDIPEGYSVSREKKERFSLILESASTNQTSMYLCASKLGGNSPLHFGNGTRLTVT.

This clone appeared a single time. The rearrangement joins TRBV6-5 to TRBJ2-3, with unresolved D. From germline, CDR1 is MNHEY and CDR2 SVGAGI. CDR3 length equals 15 residues. Trimming shortened V by 2 bases and J by 6 bases, and 15 bases separated the two germline ends. This CDR3 is CASSYQPTTTDTQYF. The CDR3 region has the DNA TGTGCCAGCAGTTACCAGCCAACTACGACGGATACGCAGTATTTT.

J is TRBJ1-2 and V is TRBV7-2; a weak D match, TRBD1 (5 bases). Trimming stripped 1 base from V and 5 bases from J, with 11 bases between. Germline CDR1 SGHTA, CDR2 FQGNSA. CDR3 length: 14 amino acids. CDR3 residues: CASSLGPGRYGYTF. CDR3 nucleotide sequence: TGTGCCAGCAGCTTAGGCCCAGGGAGGTATGGCTACACCTTC.

This rearrangement joins TRBV16 to TRBJ1-3; 9 nucleotides agree with TRBD1. CDR3 length equals 16 residues. J gave up 2 bases and V 2 bases, and 4 bases lay outside the gene matches. Germline V gives CDR1 KGHSY, CDR2 FQNENV. CDR3 loop: CASSQLDRGPGNTIYF. The CDR3 DNA follows: TGTGCCAGCAGCCAACTGGACAGGGGCCCTGGAAACACCATATATTTT. The variable domain in full, completed from reference TRBV16 and TRBJ1-3, reads GEEVAQTPKHLVRGEGQKAKLYCAPIKGHSYVFWYQQVLKNEFKFLISFQNENVFDETGMPKERFSAKCLPNSPCSLEIQATKLEDSAVYFCASSQLDRGPGNTIYFGEGSWLTVV.

The chain is built from TRBV30 and TRBJ2-1, with D uncertain. The germline gives CDR1 GTSNPN, CDR2 SVGIG (reference sequence). The CDR3 is made up of 12 amino acids. Trimming removed 2 bases at V and 4 bases at J, with 6 bases between. Here the CDR3 DNA reads TGTGCCTGGAGTAGACTTTACAATGAGCAGTTCTTC. The encoded protein is CAWSRLYNEQFF.

This chain uses TRBV2 with TRBJ1-5, with D hard to call. Trimming cost V 6 bases and J 5 bases, with 11 bases left between them. The CDR3 consists of 13 residues. Germline CDR1 reads SNHLY; CDR2 reads FYNNEI. The CDR3 here is CASRSRAHQPQHF. The CDR3 bases are TGTGCCAGCAGGTCGAGGGCGCATCAGCCCCAGCATTTT.

This chain joins TRBV6-4 and TRBJ1-2, with TRBD1 matching over 9 bases. Germline CDR1 MRHNA, CDR2 SNTAGT. The CDR3 has 13 amino acids. V lost 8 bases and J lost 7; bases outside the gene matches: 8. CDR3 DNA sequence: TGTGCCAGCCGCGGACAGGGGAAGGGTGGCTACACCTTC. It yields the protein CASRGQGKGGYTF.

This clone was counted between two and nine times. Other DNA variants within this sample encode the same CDR3. V and J are TRBV19 and TRBJ2-1; D ambiguous. Germline loops: CDR1 LNHDA, CDR2 SQIVND (reference sequence). V was shortened by 6 bases and J by 0 bases, with 12 bases between the two germline ends. The CDR3 is 15 residues long. The DNA of the CDR3 is TGTGCCAGTAGACCAGACCGGAGCTCCTACAATGAGCAGTTCTTC. It specifies CASRPDRSSYNEQFF.

The CDR3 DNA reads TGTGCCAGCACCAACAACAGGGGTTTGGAAGAGACCCAGTACTTC. It is translated as CASTNNRGLEETQYF. The chain joins TRBV7-9 to TRBJ2-5, with 7 bases identical to TRBD1. The CDR3 length is 15 residues. CDR1 and CDR2 from the germline V gene are SEHNR and FQNEAQ (reference sequence). J lost 3 bases, V lost 7 bases, and 11 bases had no gene match.

In its sample, this clone was seen once. The chain joins TRBV7-3 to TRBJ1-6; 7 bases line up with TRBD1. This CDR3 has 14 amino acids. Germline V gene sequence: CDR1 SGHTA, CDR2 FQGTGA. The junction had 2 bases not matched to a gene; V was cut back by 2 bases and J by 7 bases. For the CDR3, the DNA is TGTGCCAGCAGCTTAGTGGGACAGAATTCACCCCTCCACTTT. Encoded protein: CASSLVGQNSPLHF.

This chain joins TRBV5-1 and TRBJ2-1; 9 bases line up with TRBD2. Trimming at V came to 0 bases and at J to 0 bases, leaving 7 bases not matched to a gene. The CDR3 contains 18 residues. CDR1 SGHRS and CDR2 YFSETQ come from the germline V gene. In nucleotides, the CDR3 is TGCGCCAGCAGCTTGGTGTCCTTAGCGGGAGACTCCTACAATGAGCAGTTCTTC. It yields the protein CASSLVSLAGDSYNEQFF.

The gene calls are TRBV7-3 and TRBJ2-1, with D maybe TRBD2 (6 bases). The CDR3 is 16 residues long. The germline CDR1 and CDR2 sequences are SGHTA and FQGTGA. V lost 6 bases and J 2 bases, leaving 17 bases between the germline ends. CDR3 in amino acids: CASSQDGSGAYNEQFF. In DNA form, the CDR3 reads TGTGCCAGCAGTCAAGACGGCTCGGGGGCCTACAATGAGCAGTTCTTC.